A selection of T cell receptor beta chains follows, all from one sample in a study of blood T cell repertoires in COVID-19. Profiling relied on immunoSEQ multiplex PCR, and the TCRdb table lists in-frame clones only, not all of them. The profile covers 90,000 to 130,000 clones, with 87% appearing a single time and around 4.9% taken by the ten largest. Source material: peripheral blood. All receptors derive from a human donor in a cohort sampled during active COVID-19. The CDR3 runs from the conserved cysteine through the conserved F or W. D genes are given only for firm matches. Not all rows give a size; the values are once, few, many and, for expanded clones, a class.

once	TRBV15	-	TRBJ1-6	CATSRTATGYNSPLHF	TGTGCCACCAGCAGGACCGCAACAGGCTATAATTCACCCCTCCACTTT
-	TRBV19	-	TRBJ1-3	CASSPPGVQATGNTIYF	TGTGCCAGTAGTCCTCCCGGGGTGCAGGCGACTGGAAACACCATATATTTT
-	TRBV7-2	TRBD1	TRBJ2-7	CASSLPLGGQAPSYEQYF	TGTGCCAGCAGCTTGCCCCTTGGGGGACAGGCGCCTTCCTACGAGCAGTACTTC
-	TRBV3-1/TRBV3-2	TRBD1	TRBJ2-3	CASSSRQGPSPDTQYF	TGTGCCAGCAGCTCAAGACAGGGTCCCTCGCCAGATACGCAGTATTTT
-	TRBV3-1/TRBV3-2	-	TRBJ1-1	CASSQWGGGAFF	TGTGCCAGCAGCCAATGGGGAGGAGGTGCTTTCTTT
-	TRBV10-3	TRBD1	TRBJ2-2	CAIRLSGTGGTGELFF	TGTGCCATCAGACTCTCCGGGACAGGGGGAACCGGGGAGCTGTTTTTT
once	TRBV2	-	TRBJ1-1	CASSEAGGAEAFF	TGTGCCAGCAGTGAAGCGGGGGGGGCTGAAGCTTTCTTT
-	TRBV30	TRBD2	TRBJ2-5	CAWSVLAGLETQYF	TGTGCCTGGAGTGTCCTAGCGGGTCTGGAGACCCAGTACTTC
-	TRBV30	TRBD1	TRBJ1-6	CAWSRLRDRNSPLHF	TGTGCCTGGAGTAGACTTCGGGACAGGAATTCACCCCTCCACTTT
-	TRBV27	-	TRBJ2-1	CASSFETNNEQFF	TGTGCCAGCAGTTTCGAGACTAACAATGAGCAGTTCTTC
-	TRBV7-9	TRBD2	TRBJ2-3	CASSSSGRATDTQYF	TGTGCCAGCAGCTCTAGCGGGAGGGCCACAGATACGCAGTATTTT
-	TRBV18	-	TRBJ2-7	CASSPPGTSSEQYF	TGTGCCAGCTCACCACCAGGGACATCCTCCGAGCAGTACTTC
-	TRBV7-7	TRBD2	TRBJ2-1	CASSLGTSGIYEQFF	TGTGCTAGCAGCTTAGGGACTAGCGGGATTTATGAGCAGTTCTTC
-	TRBV2	-	TRBJ2-2	CASSGTRGGSNTGELFF	TGTGCCAGCAGTGGGACTCGCGGAGGCTCGAACACCGGGGAGCTGTTTTTT
once	TRBV25-1	TRBD1	TRBJ1-4	CASSEQGTGIEKLFF	TGTGCCAGCAGCGAGCAGGGGACAGGGATCGAAAAACTGTTTTTT
-	TRBV28	TRBD2	TRBJ2-7	CASSTHLAGVGEQYF	TGTGCCAGCTCAACTCATTTAGCGGGAGTGGGAGAGCAGTACTTC
-	TRBV13	-	TRBJ1-4	CASSLSPNEKLFF	TGTGCCAGCAGCTTAAGCCCCAACGAAAAACTGTTTTTT
-	TRBV28	TRBD1	TRBJ1-5	CASTGGPQPQHF	TGTGCCAGCACAGGGGGGCCCCAGCCCCAGCATTTT
-	TRBV5-1	-	TRBJ2-4	CASSFAQDSRQYF	TGCGCCAGCAGCTTCGCTCAAGACAGTAGACAGTACTTC
-	TRBV7-2	-	TRBJ2-7	CASSSGQEGKQYF	TGTGCCAGCAGCTCCGGACAGGAGGGAAAGCAGTACTTC
-	TRBV7-2	TRBD1	TRBJ1-2	CASSPSRQGRGYTF	TGTGCCAGCAGCCCTTCGAGACAGGGTCGGGGCTACACCTTC
-	TRBV28	-	TRBJ1-4	CASSSPGHNEKLFF	TGTGCCAGCAGTTCTCCGGGACACAATGAAAAACTGTTTTTT
few	TRBV7-8	-	TRBJ2-3	CASSSSARDTDTQYF	TGTGCCAGCAGCTCCAGCGCCAGGGACACAGATACGCAGTATTTT
once	TRBV18	-	TRBJ2-1	CASSPQDREFNEQFF	TGTGCCAGCTCACCACAAGATCGGGAGTTCAATGAGCAGTTCTTC
few	TRBV18	TRBD1	TRBJ1-5	CASSPPGQGGQPQHF	TGTGCCAGCTCACCCCCGGGACAGGGAGGTCAGCCCCAGCATTTT
-	TRBV18	-	TRBJ1-5	CASSPSPNQPQHF	TGTGCCAGCTCACCTTCCCCTAATCAGCCCCAGCATTTT
once	TRBV10-3	TRBD1	TRBJ1-5	CATGGGEGAGQPQHF	TGTGCCACCGGGGGGGGTGAGGGGGCGGGTCAGCCCCAGCATTTT
-	TRBV15	TRBD2	TRBJ2-1	CATRYGLAENNEQFF	TGTGCCACCAGATACGGACTAGCCGAAAACAATGAGCAGTTCTTC
-	TRBV30	-	TRBJ2-1	CAWSAPRGVNEQFF	TGTGCCTGGAGTGCGCCTAGGGGTGTCAATGAGCAGTTCTTC
once	TRBV4-3	-	TRBJ1-1	CASSQAGLRGARNTEAFF	TGCGCCAGCAGCCAAGCAGGTCTCCGGGGGGCGCGGAACACTGAAGCTTTCTTT
once	TRBV24-1	-	TRBJ1-1	CATSDAARNAFF	TGTGCCACCAGTGATGCTGCGAGGAATGCTTTCTTT
-	TRBV27	TRBD2	TRBJ2-7	CASSFLAGEAYEQYF	TGTGCCAGCAGTTTTCTAGCGGGGGAAGCCTACGAGCAGTACTTC
-	TRBV7-2	-	TRBJ1-5	CASSLAPQGIQPQHF	TGTGCCAGCAGCTTAGCTCCGCAGGGGATTCAGCCCCAGCATTTT
-	TRBV3-1/TRBV3-2	-	TRBJ1-2	CASSQGNSAEGYTF	TGTGCCAGCAGCCAAGGGAACTCGGCGGAGGGCTACACCTTC
-	TRBV10-3	TRBD1	TRBJ1-3	CAISERDRITGNTIYF	TGTGCCATCAGTGAGCGGGACAGGATTACTGGAAACACCATATATTTT
-	TRBV28	TRBD1	TRBJ1-3	CASSLGGQSGNTIYF	TGTGCCAGCAGTTTAGGGGGACAGTCTGGAAACACCATATATTTT
-	TRBV29-1	-	TRBJ2-1	CSVLQRGAGRDNEQFF	TGCAGCGTTTTACAACGAGGGGCGGGACGGGACAATGAGCAGTTCTTC
once	TRBV29-1	-	TRBJ1-2	CSAGEGGRIGGYTF	TGCAGCGCCGGGGAGGGGGGCAGAATCGGCGGCTACACCTTC
-	TRBV19	TRBD1	TRBJ2-7	CASSVGQGFYYEQYF	TGTGCCAGTAGTGTGGGACAGGGTTTTTACTACGAGCAGTACTTC